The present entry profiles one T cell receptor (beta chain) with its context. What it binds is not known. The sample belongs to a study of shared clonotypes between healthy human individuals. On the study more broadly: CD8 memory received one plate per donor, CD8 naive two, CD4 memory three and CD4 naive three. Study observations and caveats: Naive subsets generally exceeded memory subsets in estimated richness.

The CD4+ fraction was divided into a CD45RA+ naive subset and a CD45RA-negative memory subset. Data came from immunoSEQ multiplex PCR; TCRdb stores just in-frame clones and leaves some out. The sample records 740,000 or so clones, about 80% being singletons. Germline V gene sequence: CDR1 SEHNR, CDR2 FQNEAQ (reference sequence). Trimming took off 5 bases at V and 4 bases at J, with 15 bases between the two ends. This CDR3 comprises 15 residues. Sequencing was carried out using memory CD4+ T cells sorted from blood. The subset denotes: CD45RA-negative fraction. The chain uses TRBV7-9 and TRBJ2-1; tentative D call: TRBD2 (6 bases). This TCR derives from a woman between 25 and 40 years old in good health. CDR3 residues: CASSLRLGEYNEQFF. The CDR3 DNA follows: TGTGCCAGCAGCCTTCGACTAGGAGAATACAATGAGCAGTTCTTC. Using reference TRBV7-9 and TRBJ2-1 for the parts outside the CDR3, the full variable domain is DTGVSQNPRHKITKRGQNVTFRCDPISEHNRLYWYRQTLGQGPEFLTYFQNEAQLEKSRLLSDRFSAERPKGSFSTLEIQRTEQGDSAMYLCASSLRLGEYNEQFFGPGTRLTVL.